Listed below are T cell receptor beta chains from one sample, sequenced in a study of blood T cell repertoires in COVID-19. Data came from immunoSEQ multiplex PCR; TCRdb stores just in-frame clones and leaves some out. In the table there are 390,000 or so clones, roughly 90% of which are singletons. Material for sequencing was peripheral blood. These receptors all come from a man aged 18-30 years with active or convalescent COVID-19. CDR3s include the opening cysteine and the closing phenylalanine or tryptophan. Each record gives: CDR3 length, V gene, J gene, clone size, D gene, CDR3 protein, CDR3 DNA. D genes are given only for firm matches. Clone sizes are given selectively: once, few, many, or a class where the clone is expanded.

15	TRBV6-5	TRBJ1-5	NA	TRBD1	CASRKDRGTNQPQHF	TGTGCCAGCAGAAAGGACAGGGGCACCAATCAGCCCCAGCATTTT
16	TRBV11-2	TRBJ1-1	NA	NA	CASSLVWWAANTEAFF	TGTGCCAGCAGCTTAGTGTGGTGGGCAGCGAACACTGAAGCTTTCTTT
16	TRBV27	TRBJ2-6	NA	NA	CASRGGGVGGANVLTF	TGTGCCAGCAGAGGTGGGGGCGTAGGAGGGGCCAACGTCCTGACTTTC
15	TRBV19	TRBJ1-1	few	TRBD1	CASSPDRGHSTEAFF	TGTGCCAGTAGTCCAGACAGGGGGCATAGCACTGAAGCTTTCTTT
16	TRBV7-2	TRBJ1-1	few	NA	CASSSRGGGWNTEAFF	TGTGCCAGCAGCTCAAGGGGGGGAGGTTGGAACACTGAAGCTTTCTTT
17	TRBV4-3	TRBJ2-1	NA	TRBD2	CASSQDLLTSGYNEQFF	TGCGCCAGCAGCCAAGATCTATTGACTAGCGGATACAATGAGCAGTTCTTC
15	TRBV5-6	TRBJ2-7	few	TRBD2	CASSPDSGNGYEQYF	TGTGCCAGCAGCCCAGATAGCGGGAATGGGTACGAGCAGTACTTC
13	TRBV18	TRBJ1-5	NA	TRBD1	CASNTGANQPQHF	TGTGCCAGTAATACAGGGGCCAATCAGCCCCAGCATTTT
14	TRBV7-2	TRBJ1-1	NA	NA	CASSPGTSNTEAFF	TGTGCCAGCAGCCCAGGGACATCTAACACTGAAGCTTTCTTT
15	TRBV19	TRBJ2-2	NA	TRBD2	CASSRMGGITGELFF	TGTGCCAGTAGTAGAATGGGAGGGATCACCGGGGAGCTGTTTTTT
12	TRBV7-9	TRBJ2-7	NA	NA	CASSLVSSEQYF	TGTGCCAGCAGCCTCGTCTCGAGTGAGCAGTACTTC
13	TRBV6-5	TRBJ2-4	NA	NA	CASSYGLWDIQYF	TGTGCCAGCAGTTACGGACTATGGGACATTCAGTACTTC
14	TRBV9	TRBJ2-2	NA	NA	CASSVVIGTGELFF	TGTGCCAGCAGCGTAGTGATCGGTACCGGGGAGCTGTTTTTT
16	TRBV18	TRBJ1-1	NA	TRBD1	CASSLYQGQGNTEAFF	TGTGCCAGCTCACTATATCAGGGACAGGGGAACACTGAAGCTTTCTTT
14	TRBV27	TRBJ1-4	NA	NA	CASSPRAVGEKLFF	TGTGCCAGCAGCCCGAGGGCGGTCGGGGAAAAACTGTTTTTT
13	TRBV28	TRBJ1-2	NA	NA	CASSSASLYGYTF	TGTGCCAGCAGCTCCGCCAGTCTGTATGGCTACACCTTC
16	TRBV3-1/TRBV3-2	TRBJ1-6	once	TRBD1	CASSQDRDSLYSPLHF	TGTGCCAGCAGCCAGGACCGGGACAGCCTATATTCACCCCTCCACTTT
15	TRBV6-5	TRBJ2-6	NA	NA	CASSLRGSGANVLTF	TGTGCCAGCAGTTTAAGGGGCTCTGGGGCCAACGTCCTGACTTTC
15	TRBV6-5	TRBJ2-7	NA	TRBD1	CASSPGQGAIYEQYF	TGTGCCAGCAGTCCCGGACAGGGGGCAATCTACGAGCAGTACTTC
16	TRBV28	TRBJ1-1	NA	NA	CASSSFPGGDNTEAFF	TGTGCCAGCAGCTCATTTCCGGGAGGGGACAACACTGAAGCTTTCTTT
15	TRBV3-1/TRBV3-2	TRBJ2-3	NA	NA	CASSNGGPGTDTQYF	TGTGCCAGCAGTAACGGGGGTCCCGGCACAGATACGCAGTATTTT
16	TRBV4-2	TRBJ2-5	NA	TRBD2	CASSQVSSGTSETQYF	TGTGCCAGCAGCCAAGTGTCTAGCGGGACTTCTGAGACCCAGTACTTC
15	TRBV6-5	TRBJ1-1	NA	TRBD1	CASSGQGTLNTEAFF	TGTGCCAGCAGCGGACAGGGGACCTTGAACACTGAAGCTTTCTTT